Here is one T cell receptor beta chain with its context. This entry is derived from a study of CD8 T cells in Susac syndrome. V shed 5 bases and J shed 6 bases, with 13 bases lying between them. The CDR3 length is 14 residues. Roughly 0.5 to 1 ug RNA was reverse transcribed with random hexamers. TCRdb fed the immunoSEQ multiplex PCR reads into MiXCR, producing one record per CDR3 protein. The sample has hundreds of thousands of distinct CDR3 sequences, roughly 95% seen once. The sample taken for sequencing was CD4+ T cells from PBMCs. This clonotype was sampled from a human donor with multiple sclerosis. The V gene is TRBV12-3 or TRBV12-4, the J gene TRBJ2-2; D perhaps matches TRBD1 (5 bases). For the CDR3, the DNA is TGTGCCAGCAGTCCCACCTCAGGGCCCGGGGAGCTGTTTTTT. Translation: CASSPTSGPGELFF.